The 11 T cell receptor beta chains below come from one sample, sequenced in a study of identical twins' blood T cells. Each CDR3 protein is one row after TCRdb ran MiXCR on the 5' RACE reads. Among a few hundred thousand distinct CDR3 sequences listed, around 30% were seen once. Sequenced sample: PBMCs. These receptors were taken from a woman between 18 and 55 years old in good health.

The chain uses TRBV27 and TRBJ2-1; D possibly corresponds to TRBD1 (6 bases). The V end lost 5 bases, the J end lost 5 bases, and 22 bases lay between the germline ends. Germline V gene lookup returns CDR1 MNHEY and CDR2 SMNVEV (reference sequence). The CDR3 spans 17 residues. The CDR3 loop is CASSPKNTGPLNNEQFF. As DNA, the CDR3 is TGTGCCAGCAGTCCCAAAAACACAGGGCCACTAAACAATGAGCAGTTCTTC.

This clonotype was picked up many times. The chain uses TRBV18 and TRBJ2-7; possibly TRBD1 for D (5 bases). V lost 0 bases, J lost 5 bases, and 11 bases lay in between. CDR1 KGHSH and CDR2 LQKENI come from the germline V gene. This CDR3 is built from 14 residues. The CDR3 protein is CASSPPSREDEQYF. The CDR3, as DNA: TGTGCCAGCTCACCACCATCCAGGGAAGACGAGCAGTACTTC.

This clonotype has a single count. One end of the junction does not line up with germline, which may come from a read error. This chain uses TRBV20-1 with TRBJ1-2, with 8 bases aligning to TRBD1. The V gene's germline CDR1 is DFQATT and CDR2 SNEGSKA (reference sequence). The CDR3 spans 12 residues. The CDR3 DNA follows: TGCATTGCTAGCCCGGGACAGGCTCGCTACACCTTC. It translates to CIASPGQARYTF.

The rearrangement joins TRBV7-8 to TRBJ2-1; 12 bases are a match to TRBD2. The CDR3 extends over 15 amino acids. Germline V lookup: CDR1 SGHVS, CDR2 FQNEAQ. J was trimmed by 8 bases and V by 5 bases; bases with no gene match: 7. CDR3 in DNA: TGTGCCAGCAGCACCCGACTAGCGGGGGCGGATGAGCAGTTCTTC. Protein product: CASSTRLAGADEQFF.

The chain recombines TRBV9 with TRBJ1-6; perhaps TRBD1 as D (5 bases). The germline CDR1 and CDR2 sequences are SGDLS and YYNGEE. The CDR3 is made up of 15 amino acids. V was clipped by 4 bases and J by 6 bases, with 14 bases between them. The CDR3, as DNA: TGTGCCAGCAGCCTCCTACGGGACCCTAATTCACCCCTCCACTTT. The encoded protein is CASSLLRDPNSPLHF. The whole variable domain, filled in from reference TRBV9 and TRBJ1-6, reads DSGVTQTPKHLITATGQRVTLRCSPRSGDLSVYWYQQSLDQGLQFLIQYYNGEERAKGNILERFSAQQFPDLHSELNLSSLELGDSALYFCASSLLRDPNSPLHFGNGTRLTVT.

The chain links TRBV3-1 to TRBJ2-3; D is perhaps TRBD2 (5 bases). Per germline, CDR1 LGHDT and CDR2 YNNKEL (reference sequence). The CDR3 is 17 residues long. V was shortened by 4 bases and J by 0 bases, with 17 bases between the two germline ends. The CDR3 DNA reads as TGTGCCAGCAGCCCCTTTAGATGGGAGATTAGCACAGATACGCAGTATTTT. Its translation: CASSPFRWEISTDTQYF.

Many counts were recorded for this clonotype. This chain uses TRBV5-1 with TRBJ2-3, with D perhaps TRBD1 or TRBD2 (5 bases each). The CDR3 covers 13 residues. Trimming removed 1 base at V and 4 bases at J, with 7 bases between. Germline CDR1 reads SGHRS; CDR2 reads YFSETQ. CDR3 amino acids: CASSLWGSDTQYF. CDR3 nucleotides: TGCGCCAGCAGCTTGTGGGGGTCAGATACGCAGTATTTT.

This clonotype was found a few times. CDR3 nucleotides: TGTGCCAGCAGTTACCCGCGGAGGAACACTGAAGCTTTCTTT. Amino acid sequence: CASSYPRRNTEAFF. The chain recombines TRBV6-6 with TRBJ1-1; D is undetermined. Germline V CDR1 and CDR2: MNHNY, SVGAGI (reference sequence). The CDR3 covers 14 residues. Trimming shortened V by 2 bases and J by 1 base, and 8 bases separated the two germline ends.

About this clonotype itself: One base away lies a much larger clone, so this may be a sequencing read error. This chain links TRBV7-2 with TRBJ1-6; possibly TRBD1 for D (5 bases). Germline CDR1 SGHTA, CDR2 FQGNSA. This CDR3 is built from 14 residues. The DNA of the CDR3 is TGTGCCGGCAGCTTAGTGAGGGGAAATTCACCCCTCCACTTT. Protein sequence: CAGSLVRGNSPLHF.

The chain's CDR3 is CASSQTSGGSSTDTQYF. The CDR3 DNA reads as TGTGCCAGCAGTCAGACTAGCGGGGGGTCTAGCACAGATACGCAGTATTTT. The chain is built from TRBV27 and TRBJ2-3; 13 bases fit TRBD2. CDR1 MNHEY and CDR2 SMNVEV come from the germline V gene (reference sequence). The CDR3 runs to 17 residues. With V trimmed by 5 bases and J by 0 bases, 5 bases remained unmatched.

In its sample, this clonotype was seen a few times. The chain employs TRBV9 and TRBJ2-5; possible D gene TRBD2, 5 bases. Trimming took off 4 bases at V and 4 bases at J, with 20 bases between the two ends. CDR1 and CDR2 (germline): SGDLS, YYNGEE. There are 16 residues in the CDR3. As DNA, the CDR3 is TGTGCCAGCAGCTCCCGAATCGGGTTGGCGGGAGAGACCCAGTACTTC. It is translated as CASSSRIGLAGETQYF.